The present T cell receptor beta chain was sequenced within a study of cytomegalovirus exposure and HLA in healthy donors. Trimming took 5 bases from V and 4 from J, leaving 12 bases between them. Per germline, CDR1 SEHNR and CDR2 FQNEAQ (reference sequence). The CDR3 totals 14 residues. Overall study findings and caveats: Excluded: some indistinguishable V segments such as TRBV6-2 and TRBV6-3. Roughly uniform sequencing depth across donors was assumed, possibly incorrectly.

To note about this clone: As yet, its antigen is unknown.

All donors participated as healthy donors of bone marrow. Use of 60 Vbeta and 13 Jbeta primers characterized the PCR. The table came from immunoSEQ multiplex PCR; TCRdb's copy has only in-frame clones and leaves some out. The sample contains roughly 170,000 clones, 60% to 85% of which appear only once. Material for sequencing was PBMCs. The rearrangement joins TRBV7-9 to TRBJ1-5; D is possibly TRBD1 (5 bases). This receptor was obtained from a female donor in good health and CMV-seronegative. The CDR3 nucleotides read TGTGCCAGCAGCCATTCACAGGCGAATCAGCCCCAGCATTTT. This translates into CASSHSQANQPQHF.